Below, 5 T cell receptor beta chains from the same sample are listed, as sequenced in a study of cytomegalovirus exposure and HLA in healthy donors. PCR primers comprised 60 Vbeta and 13 Jbeta primers. Assay used: immunoSEQ multiplex PCR; TCRdb lists only in-frame clones, some missing. The repertoire includes approximately 180,000 clones, 84% of them detected once, and roughly 5% sits in the top ten. Source material: PBMCs. The receptors stem from a young man in good health and CMV-seronegative.

This clone was detected once. The chain links TRBV4-1 to TRBJ1-5; 8 bases match TRBD1. The CDR3 is 18 amino acids. The trim removed 2 bases at V and 9 bases at J, leaving 18 bases unmatched. Germline V gives CDR1 MGHRA, CDR2 YSYEKL. The CDR3 nucleotides read TGCGCCAGCAGCCAAACTCCCTCCGGGACAGGACTAAATTCGCCCCAGCATTTT. Amino acid sequence: CASSQTPSGTGLNSPQHF.

The CDR3 bases are TGTGCCACCGAAGGGGGGGCTGGCGGCTACACCTTC. This encodes CATEGGAGGYTF. The genes are TRBV19 and TRBJ1-2; D may be TRBD1 (6 bases). V was cut by 10 bases and J by 8 bases, with 17 bases left in between. The CDR3 is 12 residues long. Germline-derived CDR1 and CDR2 are LNHDA and SQIVND (reference sequence).

The gene calls are TRBV28 and TRBJ2-2; 11 bases match TRBD1. V was clipped by 3 bases and J by 6 bases; unmatched bases: 3. The germline CDR1 and CDR2 sequences are MDHEN and SYDVKM. CDR3 length: 15 amino acids. DNA for the CDR3: TGTGCCAGCAGTTTGGGGGACAGGGGGGCCGGGGAGCTGTTTTTT. Translated, it gives CASSLGDRGAGELFF.

In DNA, the CDR3 is TGTGCCAGCTCACCCCAGCGGGAGGGTTCGGATACGCAGTATTTT. Amino acids: CASSPQREGSDTQYF. J is TRBJ2-3 and V is TRBV18; TRBD2 matches at 10 bases. V was pared by 3 bases and J by 6 bases, with 6 bases of the junction left unmatched. CDR1 is KGHSH and CDR2 is LQKENI in the germline V gene. This CDR3 has 15 amino acids.

This sequence joins TRBV4-2 and TRBJ2-2; 11 bases fit TRBD1. Germline lookup yields CDR1 LGHNA and CDR2 YNFKEQ. The V gene end was trimmed by 4 bases and the J gene end by 3 bases; junction bases not matched to a gene: 1. This CDR3 spans 15 amino acids. The CDR3 nucleotides are TGTGCCAGCAGCCGGACAGGGGGCGACACCGGGGAGCTGTTTTTT. It translates to CASSRTGGDTGELFF.